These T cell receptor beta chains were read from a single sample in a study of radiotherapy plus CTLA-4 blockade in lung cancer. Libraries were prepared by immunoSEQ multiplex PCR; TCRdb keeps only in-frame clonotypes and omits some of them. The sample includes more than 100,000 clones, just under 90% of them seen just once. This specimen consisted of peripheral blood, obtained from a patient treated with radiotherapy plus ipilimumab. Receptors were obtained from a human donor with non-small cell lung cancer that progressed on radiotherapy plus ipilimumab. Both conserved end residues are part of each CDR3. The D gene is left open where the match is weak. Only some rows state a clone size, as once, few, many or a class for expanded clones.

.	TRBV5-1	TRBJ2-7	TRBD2	CASSSAPVLAGALPYEQYF	TGCGCCAGCAGCTCTGCTCCTGTACTAGCGGGGGCCCTTCCCTACGAGCAGTACTTC
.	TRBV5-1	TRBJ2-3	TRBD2	CASRLATSTDTQYF	TGCGCCAGCCGACTAGCGACCAGCACAGATACGCAGTATTTT
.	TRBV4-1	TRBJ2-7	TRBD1	CASSRGTGPMVRDEQYF	TGCGCCAGCAGCCGCGGGACAGGCCCTATGGTTCGGGACGAGCAGTACTTC
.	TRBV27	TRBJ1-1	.	CASSLSGGVSTEAFF	TGTGCCAGCAGTTTGTCAGGAGGAGTGAGCACTGAAGCTTTCTTT
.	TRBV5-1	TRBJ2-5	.	CASSLSGSETQYF	TGCGCCAGCAGCTTGTCCGGTTCGGAGACCCAGTACTTC
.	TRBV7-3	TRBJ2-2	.	CASSSNGFRWGGELFF	TGTGCCAGCAGCTCCAACGGATTCCGATGGGGGGGCGAGCTGTTTTTT
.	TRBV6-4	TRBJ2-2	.	CASSDSSTGELFF	TGTGCCAGCAGTGACTCAAGCACCGGGGAGCTGTTTTTT
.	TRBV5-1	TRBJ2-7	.	CASSLDVAAKPYEQYF	TGCGCCAGCAGCTTGGACGTAGCGGCAAAACCCTACGAGCAGTACTTC
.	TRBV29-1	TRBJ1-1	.	CSATMQGWNTEAFF	TGCAGCGCAACTATGCAGGGATGGAACACTGAAGCTTTCTTT
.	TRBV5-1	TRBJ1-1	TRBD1	CASRWTGEYTEAFF	TGCGCCAGCAGGTGGACAGGGGAATACACTGAAGCTTTCTTT
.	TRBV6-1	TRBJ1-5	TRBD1	CASSEAGTVYQPQHF	TGTGCCAGCAGTGAAGCAGGGACAGTTTATCAGCCCCAGCATTTT
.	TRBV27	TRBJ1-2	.	CASSLSGVGGGYTF	TGTGCCAGCAGTTTATCAGGGGTGGGAGGTGGCTACACCTTC
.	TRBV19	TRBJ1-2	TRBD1	CASSSPGGGQTYGYTF	TGTGCCAGTAGTTCACCGGGAGGGGGACAGACCTATGGCTACACCTTC
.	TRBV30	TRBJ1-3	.	CAWGGPRRAPNTIYF	TGTGCCTGGGGGGGGCCGAGACGGGCCCCAAACACCATATATTTT
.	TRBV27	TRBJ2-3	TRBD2	CASSFAGGSNTQYF	TGTGCCAGCAGTTTCGCGGGCGGGAGCAATACGCAGTATTTT
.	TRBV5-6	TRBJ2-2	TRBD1	CASSFEGGAGTGELFF	TGTGCCAGCAGCTTTGAAGGGGGCGCAGGAACCGGGGAGCTGTTTTTT
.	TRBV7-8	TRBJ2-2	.	CASSLLAGRTTGELFF	TGTGCCAGCAGCCTGCTAGCAGGGAGGACGACCGGGGAGCTGTTTTTT
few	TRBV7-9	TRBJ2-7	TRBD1	CASRNFRGRGYEQYF	TGTGCCAGCAGAAACTTCAGGGGGCGCGGGTACGAGCAGTACTTC
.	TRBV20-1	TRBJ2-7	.	CSASINREQYF	TGCAGTGCTAGCATTAACAGGGAGCAGTACTTC
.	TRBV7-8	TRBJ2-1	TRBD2	CASSSLAGGIGEQFF	TGTGCCAGCAGCTCTTTAGCGGGAGGAATTGGTGAGCAGTTCTTC
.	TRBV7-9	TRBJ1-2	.	CASSLAGLVDSYGYTF	TGTGCCAGCAGCTTAGCGGGGTTGGTGGACTCCTATGGCTACACCTTC
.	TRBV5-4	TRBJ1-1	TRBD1	CAIGGGLNTEAFF	TGTGCCATAGGAGGGGGCCTGAACACTGAAGCTTTCTTT
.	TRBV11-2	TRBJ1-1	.	CASSLSVNTEAFF	TGTGCCAGCAGCTTATCAGTGAACACTGAAGCTTTCTTT
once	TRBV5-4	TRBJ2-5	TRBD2	CASSLSGAHQETQYF	TGTGCCAGCAGCTTGAGCGGGGCCCACCAAGAGACCCAGTACTTC